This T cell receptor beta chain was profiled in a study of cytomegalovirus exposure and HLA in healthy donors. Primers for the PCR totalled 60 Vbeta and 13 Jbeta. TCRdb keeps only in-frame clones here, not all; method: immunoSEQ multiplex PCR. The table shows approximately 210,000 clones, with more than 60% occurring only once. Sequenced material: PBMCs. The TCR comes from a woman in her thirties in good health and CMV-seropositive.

This chain's CDR3 is CASSRRQGSGQPQHF. DNA of the CDR3: TGTGCCAGCAGCAGGCGACAGGGATCAGGCCAGCCCCAGCATTTT. The chain uses TRBV21-1 and TRBJ1-5; TRBD1 is the table's D call, not checked against the DNA. TRBV21-1 is described as a pseudogene. This CDR3 region has 15 residues.